This is a list of T cell receptor beta chains from one sample in a study of T cell responses to AZD1222 COVID-19 vaccine. Here immunoSEQ multiplex PCR was the method, and the copy in TCRdb shows in-frame clones only, minus some. In the table there are around 120,000 clones, 85% to 95% of which are singletons. Sequences were derived from peripheral blood, sampled 28 days after the second AZD1222 dose. These receptors originate from an adult who received the AZD1222 COVID-19 vaccine. Each CDR3 is given with its conserved first and last residue. D genes are given only for firm matches. Size tells how often a clone was seen (once, few, many) or the class of an expanded clone, and some rows leave it out.

CASSASPGQDSGNTIYF	TGTGCCAGCAGCGCCTCTCCGGGACAGGATTCTGGAAACACCATATATTTT	TRBV9	TRBJ1-3	TRBD1	.
CASSRGTDYGYTF	TGTGCCAGCAGCCGGGGGACAGATTATGGCTACACCTTC	TRBV14	TRBJ1-2	TRBD1	.
CATSRDHGVNTEAFF	TGTGCCACCAGCAGAGATCACGGGGTGAACACTGAAGCTTTCTTT	TRBV15	TRBJ1-1	.	.
CASSLAEGAGGYTF	TGCGCCAGCAGCTTGGCCGAGGGGGCAGGGGGCTACACCTTC	TRBV5-1	TRBJ1-2	TRBD1	.
CASSTRQAGYGYTF	TGTGCCAGCAGCACCCGACAGGCTGGCTATGGCTACACCTTC	TRBV3-1/TRBV3-2	TRBJ1-2	.	.
CASSSNGPREQYF	TGTGCCAGCAGTTCTAACGGTCCTCGCGAGCAGTACTTC	TRBV6-5	TRBJ2-7	.	.
CASSLSPSGSTNYGYTF	TGTGCCAGCAGCTTGTCGCCGTCAGGCAGTACTAACTATGGCTACACCTTC	TRBV5-5	TRBJ1-2	.	.
CASSQEGNSEAFF	TGCGCCAGCAGCCAAGAGGGTAATTCTGAAGCTTTCTTT	TRBV4-1	TRBJ1-1	.	.
CASRLGMRSYEQYF	TGTGCCAGCCGCCTGGGAATGAGGAGCTACGAGCAGTACTTC	TRBV11-2	TRBJ2-7	.	.
CASSMAGANVLTF	TGTGCCAGTAGTATGGCTGGGGCCAACGTCCTGACTTTC	TRBV19	TRBJ2-6	.	.
CASSEQGGQPQHF	TGCGCCAGCAGCGAACAGGGCGGCCAGCCCCAGCATTTT	TRBV5-1	TRBJ1-5	.	.
CASSFVQGSLGGYTF	TGTGCCAGCAGCTTTGTACAGGGTAGTTTGGGTGGCTACACCTTC	TRBV7-2	TRBJ1-2	.	once
CASSLGGRYEQYF	TGTGCCAGCAGTTTGGGGGGCAGGTACGAGCAGTACTTC	TRBV27	TRBJ2-7	.	.
CASNSITNGYNEQFF	TGTGCCAGCAACTCAATAACCAACGGCTACAATGAGCAGTTCTTC	TRBV6-6	TRBJ2-1	.	.
CASSSRTGENYGYTF	TGTGCCAGCAGCTCTAGGACAGGGGAGAACTATGGCTACACCTTC	TRBV7-9	TRBJ1-2	TRBD1	.
CASRAEGNTGELFF	TGTGCCAGCAGGGCAGAAGGGAACACCGGGGAGCTGTTTTTT	TRBV5-4	TRBJ2-2	.	.
CASSIVSGNYGYTF	TGTGCCAGTAGTATAGTTTCCGGGAACTATGGCTACACCTTC	TRBV19	TRBJ1-2	.	.
CASSQPRGTEAFF	TGCGCCAGCAGCCAACCCAGGGGCACTGAAGCTTTCTTT	TRBV4-1	TRBJ1-1	.	.
CASRGGTETQYF	TGCGCCAGCAGGGGCGGGACTGAGACCCAGTACTTC	TRBV5-1	TRBJ2-5	.	once
CASSLTSGSTDTQYF	TGCGCCAGCAGCCTGACTAGCGGGAGTACAGATACGCAGTATTTT	TRBV4-1	TRBJ2-3	TRBD2	.
CSVARLAVTYNEQFF	TGCAGCGTTGCTCGGCTAGCGGTTACCTACAATGAGCAGTTCTTC	TRBV29-1	TRBJ2-1	TRBD2	.
CASSIDPGANVLTF	TGTGCCAGTAGTATAGATCCCGGGGCCAACGTCCTGACTTTC	TRBV19	TRBJ2-6	.	.
CASSLEHSYNEQFF	TGCGCCAGCAGCTTGGAACACTCCTACAATGAGCAGTTCTTC	TRBV5-1	TRBJ2-1	.	once
CAWTRDRKPNEKLFF	TGTGCCTGGACCCGGGACAGGAAGCCTAATGAAAAACTGTTTTTT	TRBV30	TRBJ1-4	TRBD1	.
CASSLEAAGGQETQYF	TGTGCCAGCAGCTTAGAGGCGGCAGGGGGACAAGAGACCCAGTACTTC	TRBV7-6	TRBJ2-5	TRBD1	once
CASSQWQVNEKLFF	TGCGCCAGCAGCCAGTGGCAGGTTAATGAAAAACTGTTTTTT	TRBV4-3	TRBJ1-4	.	.
CASRPDLYGYTF	TGCGCCAGCCGCCCCGACCTCTATGGCTACACCTTC	TRBV5-1	TRBJ1-2	.	.
CASSSRPGGANEKLFF	TGTGCCAGCAGCTCCAGGCCCGGCGGGGCTAATGAAAAACTGTTTTTT	TRBV9	TRBJ1-4	.	.
CASSQIGTTLYNEQFF	TGCGCCAGCAGCCAAATCGGGACTACTCTTTACAATGAGCAGTTCTTC	TRBV4-1	TRBJ2-1	TRBD2	once
CASSLILGGEQFF	TGTGCCAGCAGCTTAATATTGGGTGGTGAGCAGTTCTTC	TRBV7-3	TRBJ2-1	.	.
CASSRDRYGYTF	TGTGCCAGCAGCCGGGACAGATATGGCTACACCTTC	TRBV7-2	TRBJ1-2	TRBD1	.
CASSEQSENYGYTF	TGTGCCAGCAGTGAACAGAGTGAAAACTATGGCTACACCTTC	TRBV6-1	TRBJ1-2	.	.
CASRPNEGATNEKLFF	TGTGCCAGTAGGCCGAATGAGGGTGCAACTAATGAAAAACTGTTTTTT	TRBV19	TRBJ1-4	.	.
CASSQNGRPAYF	TGTGCCAGCAGCCAGAACGGGAGGCCCGCTTACTTC	TRBV14	TRBJ2-7	TRBD2	.
CASSLEWNTEAFF	TGTGCCAGCAGCTTAGAGTGGAACACTGAAGCTTTCTTT	TRBV11-2	TRBJ1-1	.	.
CASSSGQDYNEQFF	TGTGCCAGCAGCTCGGGACAGGACTACAATGAGCAGTTCTTC	TRBV5-4	TRBJ2-1	TRBD1	.
CANIAGLISSYNEQFF	TGTGCCAACATAGCGGGCTTAATCAGCTCCTACAATGAGCAGTTCTTC	TRBV12-1	TRBJ2-1	.	.
CASSLDQRVFF	TGTGCCAGCAGCTTAGACCAAAGGGTGTTTTTT	TRBV7-9	TRBJ2-2	.	.
CASRPTGTNQPQHF	TGTGCCAGCAGGCCGACAGGTACCAATCAGCCCCAGCATTTT	TRBV6-5	TRBJ1-5	.	.
CASSLAGVTDTQYF	TGTGCCAGCAGTCTAGCGGGCGTCACAGATACGCAGTATTTT	TRBV6-2/TRBV6-3	TRBJ2-3	TRBD2	.
CASSPPANEQFF	TGTGCCAGCAGTCCCCCAGCGAATGAGCAGTTCTTC	TRBV12-3/TRBV12-4	TRBJ2-1	.	.
CASSQQLDSGNSPLHF	TGCGCCAGCAGCCAACAATTGGACAGTGGGAATTCACCCCTCCACTTT	TRBV4-3	TRBJ1-6	.	.
CASSLRGLLGNTIYF	TGCGCCAGCAGCCTGAGGGGCCTCCTCGGAAACACCATATATTTT	TRBV5-1	TRBJ1-3	.	.
CAIRLQGDLYEQYF	TGTGCCATCAGGCTTCAGGGGGATCTCTACGAGCAGTACTTC	TRBV10-3	TRBJ2-7	TRBD1	.
CASSQVQRCTEAFF	TGTGCCAGCAGCCAAGTTCAACGGTGCACTGAAGCTTTCTTT	TRBV3-1/TRBV3-2	TRBJ1-1	.	few
CASTNPQGGDPYEQYF	TGTGCCAGCACCAATCCCCAAGGCGGGGACCCCTACGAGCAGTACTTC	TRBV25-1	TRBJ2-7	.	.
CSVELRDRDGYTF	TGCAGCGTTGAGCTCCGGGACAGGGACGGCTACACCTTC	TRBV29-1	TRBJ1-2	TRBD1	once
CASSPSGSTGRSGNTIYF	TGTGCCAGCAGCCCAAGTGGGTCGACAGGTCGCTCTGGAAACACCATATATTTT	TRBV7-9	TRBJ1-3	.	.
CASSPAAPTGKNTEAFF	TGTGCCAGTAGTCCCGCGGCCCCTACAGGGAAGAACACTGAAGCTTTCTTT	TRBV19	TRBJ1-1	.	once
CASSELGGGGDSYNEQFF	TGCGCCAGCAGTGAGCTTGGTGGCGGGGGCGACTCCTACAATGAGCAGTTCTTC	TRBV10-2	TRBJ2-1	.	.
CASGTGGETQYF	TGTGCCAGCGGCACAGGGGGAGAGACCCAGTACTTC	TRBV27	TRBJ2-5	TRBD1	.
CASKGTGATFEQYF	TGCGCCAGCAAGGGAACAGGGGCCACGTTCGAGCAGTACTTC	TRBV5-1	TRBJ2-7	TRBD1	.
CASSMGTAYGYTF	TGTGCCAGTAGTATGGGGACAGCCTATGGCTACACCTTC	TRBV19	TRBJ1-2	TRBD1	.
CAISRGNTEAFF	TGTGCCATCAGTCGGGGCAACACTGAAGCTTTCTTT	TRBV10-3	TRBJ1-1	.	.
CASSLGQGRVDNEQFF	TGTGCCAGCAGCCTCGGACAGGGGAGGGTTGACAATGAGCAGTTCTTC	TRBV7-2	TRBJ2-1	TRBD1	.
CASSRGTGGVYEQYF	TGTGCCAGCAGCCGCGGGACAGGGGGGGTCTACGAGCAGTACTTC	TRBV7-6	TRBJ2-7	TRBD1	.
CASRREGGHSPLHF	TGCGCCAGCAGACGGGAGGGGGGCCATTCACCCCTCCACTTT	TRBV5-1	TRBJ1-6	.	.